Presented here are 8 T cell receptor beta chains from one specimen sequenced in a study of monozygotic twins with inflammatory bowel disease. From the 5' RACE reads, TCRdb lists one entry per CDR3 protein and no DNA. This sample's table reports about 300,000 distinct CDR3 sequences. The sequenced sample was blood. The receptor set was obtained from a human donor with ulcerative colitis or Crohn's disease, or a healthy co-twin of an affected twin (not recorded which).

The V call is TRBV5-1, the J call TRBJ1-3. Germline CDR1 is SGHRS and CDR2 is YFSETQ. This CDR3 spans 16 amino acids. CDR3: CASSLARGYSGNTIYF.

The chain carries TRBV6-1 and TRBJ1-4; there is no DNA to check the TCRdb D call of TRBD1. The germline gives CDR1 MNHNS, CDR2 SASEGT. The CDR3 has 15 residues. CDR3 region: CASSEGPGGVEKLFF.

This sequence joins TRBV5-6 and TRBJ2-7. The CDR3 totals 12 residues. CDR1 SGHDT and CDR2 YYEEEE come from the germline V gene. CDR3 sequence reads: CASAFGAYEQYF.

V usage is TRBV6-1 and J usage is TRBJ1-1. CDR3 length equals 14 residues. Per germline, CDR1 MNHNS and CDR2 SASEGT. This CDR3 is CATTRGTANTEAFF.

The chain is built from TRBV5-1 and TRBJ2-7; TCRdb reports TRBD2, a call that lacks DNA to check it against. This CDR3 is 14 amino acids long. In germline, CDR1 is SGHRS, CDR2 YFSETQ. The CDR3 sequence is CASSETSGSYEQYF.

The CDR3 sequence: CASSDQRLAGYNEQFF. The chain employs TRBV12-3 or TRBV12-4 and TRBJ2-1; TCRdb's D call of TRBD2 is untestable without DNA. The CDR3 spans 16 residues.

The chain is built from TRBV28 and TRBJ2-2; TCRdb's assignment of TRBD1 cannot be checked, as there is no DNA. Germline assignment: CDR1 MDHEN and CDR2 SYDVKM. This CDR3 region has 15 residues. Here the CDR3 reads CASTTRQVNTGELFF.

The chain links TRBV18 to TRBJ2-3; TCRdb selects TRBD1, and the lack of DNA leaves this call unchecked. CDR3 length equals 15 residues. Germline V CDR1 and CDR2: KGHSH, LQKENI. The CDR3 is CASSPPGQATDTQYF. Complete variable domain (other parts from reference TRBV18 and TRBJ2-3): NAGVMQNPRHLVRRRGQEARLRCSPMKGHSHVYWYRQLPEEGLKFMVYLQKENIIDESGMPKERFSAEFPKEGPSILRIQQVVRGDSAAYFCASSPPGQATDTQYFGPGTRLTVL.